Following are 31 T cell receptor beta chains from one sample sequenced in a study of memory CD4+ T cells and cytomegalovirus serostatus. Using immunoSEQ multiplex PCR, the repertoire was profiled, and TCRdb retains in-frame clones only, with some absent. The data contain tens of thousands of clones, approximately 81% of them singletons. The sort gate was single viable CD3+CD4+CD8-CD45RO+ cells for memory CD4+ T cells. What was sequenced was memory CD4+ T cells from blood. The receptors here all came from an adult in good health and CMV-seronegative. Some clones in this sample may be carry-over from other donors' samples.

V usage is TRBV28 and J usage is TRBJ1-3; D unresolved. Germline V gene sequence: CDR1 MDHEN, CDR2 SYDVKM. The V and J ends lost 6 bases and 0 bases respectively, with 15 bases between them. The CDR3 runs 16 residues. The chain's CDR3 is CASSTGVGSSGNTIYF. CDR3 sequence (DNA): TGTGCCAGCAGCACCGGGGTCGGGTCCTCTGGAAACACCATATATTTT.

There are a few counts of this clone. V is TRBV10-3 and J is TRBJ1-3; D may be TRBD1 (5 bases). This CDR3 is 13 amino acids long. Trimming took off 8 bases at V and 1 base at J, with 9 bases between the two ends. The germline CDR1 and CDR2 sequences are ENHRY and SYGVKD. The CDR3 is CAIDSGSGNTIYF. In DNA form, the CDR3 reads TGTGCCATCGATTCAGGGTCTGGAAACACCATATATTTT.

The chain combines TRBV27 with TRBJ1-1; 7 bases line up with TRBD1. The CDR3 sequence is 15 residues long. Germline V gene data show CDR1 as MNHEY and CDR2 as SMNVEV (reference sequence). V lost 6 bases and J lost 0; bases outside the gene matches: 7. CDR3 in DNA: TGTGCCAGCAGAGACAGGGCTCTAATGAACACTGAAGCTTTCTTT. Protein product: CASRDRALMNTEAFF.

This clone was observed once. The chain recombines TRBV7-9 with TRBJ2-1, with TRBD2 matching 7 bases. The germline V gene has CDR1 SEHNR and CDR2 FQNEAQ (reference sequence). The V segment lost 3 bases and the J segment 6 bases; nucleotides outside the gene matches: 11. This CDR3 spans 16 amino acids. This CDR3 is CASSFQAGTSANEQFF. The DNA for the CDR3 is TGTGCCAGCAGCTTCCAAGCGGGGACTTCCGCCAATGAGCAGTTCTTC. The full variable domain, its missing parts supplied by reference TRBV7-9 and TRBJ2-1, is DTGVSQNPRHKITKRGQNVTFRCDPISEHNRLYWYRQTLGQGPEFLTYFQNEAQLEKSRLLSDRFSAERPKGSFSTLEIQRTEQGDSAMYLCASSFQAGTSANEQFFGPGTRLTVL.

CDR3 DNA sequence: TGTGCCAGCAGCTTGCGCGGGACAGCACGTGAAAAACTGTTTTTT. This encodes CASSLRGTAREKLFF. The chain recombines TRBV5-4 with TRBJ1-4, with TRBD1 identical over 7 bases. The CDR3 covers 15 residues. The J segment lost 7 bases and the V segment lost 1 base, leaving 7 bases of the junction unmatched. Germline CDR1 reads SGHNT; CDR2 reads YYREEE (reference sequence).

CDR3 loop: CASSYGLAGVGSGELFF. For the CDR3, the DNA is TGTGCCAGCAGCTACGGACTAGCGGGAGTCGGGAGCGGGGAGCTGTTTTTT. V gene TRBV7-3 combines with J gene TRBJ2-2; 13 bases are shared with TRBD2. Trimming cost V 4 bases and J 7 bases; bases outside gene matches: 9. The CDR3 is 17 residues long. Germline lookup yields CDR1 SGHTA and CDR2 FQGTGA.

This chain uses TRBV2 with TRBJ2-2; D may be TRBD2 (5 bases). Germline CDR1 is SNHLY and CDR2 is FYNNEI. The CDR3 covers 13 residues. The germline V and J ends were trimmed by 2 bases and 7 bases, with 8 bases remaining between them. CDR3 bases: TGTGCCAGCAGTGAAACTAGAAACGGGGAGCTGTTTTTT. Encoded protein: CASSETRNGELFF.

The V call is TRBV13, the J call TRBJ2-2, with D hard to call. Per germline, CDR1 PRHDT and CDR2 FYEKMQ (reference sequence). This CDR3 region has 17 residues. Between the trimmed V and J ends, which lost 7 bases and 0 bases, there was a span of 18 bases. The CDR3 protein is CASTTIAWASNTGELFF. As DNA, the CDR3 is TGTGCCAGCACCACCATCGCGTGGGCGTCGAACACCGGGGAGCTGTTTTTT.

V usage is TRBV19 and J usage is TRBJ1-3, with D unclear. Trimming cost V 6 bases and J 3 bases, with 6 bases left between them. In germline, CDR1 is LNHDA, CDR2 SQIVND (reference sequence). The CDR3 is 12 residues long. Here the CDR3 reads CASSTIGNTIYF. CDR3 sequence (DNA): TGTGCCAGTAGCACGATTGGAAACACCATATATTTT.

The V call is TRBV4-2, the J call TRBJ2-7; possible D gene TRBD2, 5 bases. Germline CDR1 LGHNA, CDR2 YNFKEQ. The V end lost 1 base, the J end lost 5 bases, and 6 bases lay between the germline ends. This CDR3 has 12 amino acids. The CDR3 coding sequence is TGTGCCAGCAGCCAAGTCGGGAACGAGCAGTACTTC. This gives the protein CASSQVGNEQYF.

The DNA for the CDR3 is TGTGCCAGCAGCGCCCCACGGGGGGCGCGGGGGGGATCTAACTATGGCTACACCTTC. Its translation is CASSAPRGARGGSNYGYTF. The J gene is TRBJ1-2, the V gene TRBV7-2; D possibly corresponds to TRBD1 (6 bases). CDR3 length: 19 residues. Trimming cost V 5 bases and J 0 bases, with 25 bases left between them. Per the germline V gene, CDR1 is SGHTA and CDR2 is FQGNSA. The complete variable domain, with remaining parts taken from reference TRBV7-2 and TRBJ1-2, reads GAGVSQSPSNKVTEKGKDVELRCDPISGHTALYWYRQSLGQGLEFLIYFQGNSAPDKSGLPSDRFSAERTGGSVSTLTIQRTQQEDSAVYLCASSAPRGARGGSNYGYTFGSGTRLTVV.

This clone turned up a few times. V gene TRBV11-2 combines with J gene TRBJ2-4; D is unclear. V was trimmed by 3 bases and J by 7 bases, leaving 10 bases between them. From germline, CDR1 is SGHAT and CDR2 FQNNGV. This CDR3 has 13 residues. CDR3 nucleotide sequence: TGTGCCAGCAGCTTGGGTCTCGGGAACATTCAGTACTTC. Protein: CASSLGLGNIQYF. The full variable domain, completed using reference TRBV11-2 and TRBJ2-4, is EAGVAQSPRYKIIEKRQSVAFWCNPISGHATLYWYQQILGQGPKLLIQFQNNGVVDDSQLPKDRFSAERLKGVDSTLKIQPAKLEDSAVYLCASSLGLGNIQYFGAGTRLSVL.

This chain joins TRBV14 and TRBJ2-5; possible D gene TRBD2, 5 bases. The V and J ends lost 4 bases and 5 bases respectively, with 17 bases between them. This CDR3 spans 15 amino acids. Germline V lookup: CDR1 SGHDN, CDR2 FVKESK. The CDR3 reads CASSRGITRRETQYF. CDR3 coding DNA: TGTGCCAGCAGCCGAGGGATCACCCGGCGGGAGACCCAGTACTTC.

The rearrangement links TRBV5-1 to TRBJ2-5, with 9 bases lining up with TRBD2. The germline V gene encodes CDR1 SGHRS and CDR2 YFSETQ. The CDR3 covers 14 residues. V shed 3 bases, J shed 5 bases, and the junction held 5 bases outside the gene matches. The DNA for the CDR3 is TGCGCCAGCAGCTCACGGACTAGCGCGGAGACCCAGTACTTC. Translating it yields CASSSRTSAETQYF.

Concerning this clone itself: At the DNA level, this CDR3 is encoded by other sequences in the same sample as well. The chain employs TRBV5-1 and TRBJ1-1; the D gene is possibly TRBD1 (5 bases). Trimming shortened V by 4 bases and J by 0 bases, and 10 bases separated the two germline ends. CDR3 length: 14 residues. CDR1 and CDR2 from the germline V gene are SGHRS and YFSETQ. The CDR3 loop is CASSPGTLNTEAFF. The CDR3 coding sequence is TGCGCCAGCAGCCCCGGGACCCTGAACACTGAAGCTTTCTTT.

The rearrangement uses TRBV7-2 and TRBJ1-5, with TRBD1 as a possible D gene (5 bases). V dropped 1 base and J dropped 8 bases, with 15 bases sitting between them. Per the germline V gene, CDR1 is SGHTA and CDR2 is FQGNSA. The CDR3 length is 15 residues. As DNA, the CDR3 is TGTGCCAGCAGCTTAGGGGGGACGCTAGCGGAGCCCCAGCATTTT. This encodes CASSLGGTLAEPQHF.

The chain employs TRBV7-6 and TRBJ2-7; D is ambiguous. Germline CDR1 reads SGHVS; CDR2 reads FNYEAQ. V was clipped by 1 base and J by 0 bases, with 10 bases between them. CDR3 length: 15 residues. The CDR3 DNA reads TGTGCCAGCAGCTTAGATGAAGGCCTCTCCTACGAGCAGTACTTC. It yields the protein CASSLDEGLSYEQYF. The full variable domain, with the rest looked up from reference TRBV7-6 and TRBJ2-7, is GAGVSQSPRYKVTKRGQDVALRCDPISGHVSLYWYRQALGQGPEFLTYFNYEAQQDKSGLPNDRFSAERPEGSISTLTIQRTEQRDSAMYRCASSLDEGLSYEQYFGPGTRLTVT.

V gene TRBV5-6 combines with J gene TRBJ2-7; D unresolved. Trimming pared 1 base from V and 6 bases from J, leaving 5 bases between. The V gene's germline CDR1 is SGHDT and CDR2 YYEEEE. This CDR3 has 11 amino acids. The CDR3 bases are TGTGCCAGCAGCTTGTGGGCCGAGCAGTACTTC. Protein product: CASSLWAEQYF.

The chain has TRBV7-8 and TRBJ1-2, with 9 bases lining up with TRBD1. The CDR3 is made up of 16 amino acids. The junction had 8 bases not matched to a gene; V was cut back by 1 base and J by 5 bases. CDR1 and CDR2 (germline): SGHVS, FQNEAQ. CDR3 DNA sequence: TGTGCCAGCAGCTTAGATTACAGGGGGCAAGGATATGGCTACACCTTC. It codes for CASSLDYRGQGYGYTF. Using reference TRBV7-8 and TRBJ1-2 for the parts outside the CDR3, the full variable domain is GAGVSQSPRYKVAKRGQDVALRCDPISGHVSLFWYQQALGQGPEFLTYFQNEAQLDKSGLPSDRFFAERPEGSVSTLKIQRTQQEDSAVYLCASSLDYRGQGYGYTFGSGTRLTVV.

Of note for this clone: In the same sample, other DNA sequences code for this CDR3. CDR3 nucleotides: TGTGCCAGCTCACCGTCGACAGACGAGCAGTACTTC. This codes for CASSPSTDEQYF. The chain uses TRBV18 and TRBJ2-7, with TRBD1 as a possible D gene (5 bases). The length of the CDR3 is 12 residues. The germline V gene encodes CDR1 KGHSH and CDR2 LQKENI. Trimming stripped 3 bases from V and 5 bases from J, with 8 bases between.

The gene calls are TRBV5-1 and TRBJ2-5; tentative D call: TRBD2 (8 bases). Deletions cut 6 bases from V and 3 bases from J, with 24 bases between. CDR1 is SGHRS and CDR2 is YFSETQ in the germline V gene. The CDR3 is 17 residues long. CDR3 DNA sequence: TGCGCCAGCAAAGTAGGCAGGGACAGCGGGGGAAAAGAGACCCAGTACTTC. Protein product: CASKVGRDSGGKETQYF.

This sequence joins TRBV25-1 and TRBJ2-1; 8 bases agree with TRBD2. The CDR3 sequence is 16 residues long. The V gene's germline CDR1 is MGHDK and CDR2 SYGVNS. With V trimmed by 1 base and J by 6 bases, 8 bases remained unmatched. This CDR3 reads CASSESIAGRGNEQFF. The CDR3 DNA is TGTGCCAGCAGTGAATCCATAGCGGGACGCGGCAATGAGCAGTTCTTC.

The chain is built from TRBV30 and TRBJ1-2, with no clear D. Per the germline V gene, CDR1 is GTSNPN and CDR2 is SVGIG (reference sequence). The length of the CDR3 is 11 residues. V lost 3 bases and J 5 bases, leaving 7 bases between the germline ends. DNA of the CDR3: TGTGCCTGGAGCACAAGTTATGGCTACACCTTC. Amino acid sequence: CAWSTSYGYTF.

The chain employs TRBV7-9 and TRBJ2-2; D gene ambiguous. Trimming took 5 bases from V and 7 from J, leaving 14 bases between them. CDR3 length: 14 amino acids. Germline CDR1 is SEHNR and CDR2 is FQNEAQ (reference sequence). The chain's CDR3 is CASSHSTGGGELFF. CDR3 in DNA: TGTGCCAGCAGCCACTCTACGGGTGGCGGGGAGCTGTTTTTT.

The rearrangement links TRBV6-4 to TRBJ2-2; D is unresolved. This CDR3 is 13 amino acids long. Germline V lookup: CDR1 MRHNA, CDR2 SNTAGT. V shed 2 bases and J shed 3 bases, with 4 bases lying between them. The CDR3 region is CASSDRDTGELFF. Here the CDR3 DNA reads TGTGCCAGCAGTGACAGGGACACCGGGGAGCTGTTTTTT.

This clone turned up a few times. This chain connects TRBV19 to TRBJ1-4, with D possibly being TRBD1 (6 bases). The ends were cut back, 7 bases at V and 5 bases at J, with 17 bases in the middle. The length of the CDR3 is 15 residues. The germline CDR1 and CDR2 sequences are LNHDA and SQIVND (reference sequence). The CDR3 DNA reads TGTGCCAGTACCGATCTGGGGGGCAGAAATGAAAAACTGTTTTTT. This translates into CASTDLGGRNEKLFF.

This clone turned up a few times. The chain couples TRBV18 to TRBJ1-2; the match to TRBD1 covers 9 bases. The CDR3 is 17 amino acids. V lost 2 bases and J lost 2; bases outside the gene matches: 9. Per the germline V gene, CDR1 is KGHSH and CDR2 is LQKENI. The CDR3 sequence: CASSPGQGPLSNYGYTF. CDR3 sequence (DNA): TGTGCCAGCTCACCAGGACAGGGGCCGCTTTCAAACTATGGCTACACCTTC.

The chain is built from TRBV19 and TRBJ2-7, with 8 bases identical to TRBD1. V was pared by 4 bases and J by 6 bases, with 5 bases of the junction left unmatched. CDR3 size: 13 residues. The germline CDR1 and CDR2 sequences are LNHDA and SQIVND (reference sequence). The DNA for the CDR3 is TGTGCCAGTAGTACCGACAGGGGAGGCGAGCAGTACTTC. Residues: CASSTDRGGEQYF.

In this sample, this clone turned up once. The V gene is TRBV14, the J gene TRBJ2-7; 7 nucleotides match TRBD1. The junction had 6 bases not matched to a gene; V was cut back by 3 bases and J by 7 bases. The CDR3 sequence is 13 residues long. The germline V gene has CDR1 SGHDN and CDR2 FVKESK. The DNA for the CDR3 is TGTGCCAGCAGCCACGGGACAGCTCGGGAGCAGTACTTC. This sequence encodes CASSHGTAREQYF.

The rearrangement links TRBV7-9 to TRBJ2-7; D unclear. CDR1 and CDR2 from the germline V gene are SEHNR and FQNEAQ (reference sequence). CDR3 size: 11 residues. Trimming pared 5 bases from V and 2 bases from J, leaving 4 bases between. CDR3 bases: TGTGCCAGCAGCCAGGCCTACGAGCAGTACTTC. Protein product: CASSQAYEQYF.

V is TRBV10-3 and J is TRBJ2-7; no reliable D call. Trimming left V 0 bases short and J 0 bases short, with 6 bases between. CDR3 size: 14 residues. Germline V gene lookup returns CDR1 ENHRY and CDR2 SYGVKD. The DNA of the CDR3 is TGTGCCATCAGTGAGTCCCAGTCCTCCTACGAGCAGTACTTC. Protein: CAISESQSSYEQYF.